This T cell receptor beta chain was profiled in a study of T cells in Graves' hyperthyroidism and ophthalmopathy. From RNA transcripts, TCR beta CDR3 regions were amplified. HTBI primers were used for first-round RT-PCR of the TCR CDR3. TCRdb reanalysed the multiplex PCR reads using MiXCR and keeps one entry per CDR3 protein. The sample yields tens of thousands of distinct CDR3 sequences, roughly 45% seen once. This clonotype is classed as medium-sized. Its antigen is not identified. Germline V lookup: CDR1 SEHNR, CDR2 FQNEAQ (reference sequence). V lost 1 base and J 8 bases, leaving 11 bases between the germline ends. The CDR3 totals 14 residues. Notes on the study in general: Blood samples included most of the expanded thyroid clonotypes exceeding 0.001.

This chain uses TRBV7-9 with TRBJ1-4, with a weak D call TRBD1 (6 bases). The clonotype comes from a woman aged 25 to 39 with Graves' hyperthyroidism. Sequenced input: blood. The CDR3 DNA reads TGTGCCAGCAGCTTAGTGGGGGCCGACGAAAAACTGTTTTTT. Protein sequence: CASSLVGADEKLFF. Full variable domain (remainder filled in from reference TRBV7-9 and TRBJ1-4): DTGVSQNPRHKITKRGQNVTFRCDPISEHNRLYWYRQTLGQGPEFLTYFQNEAQLEKSRLLSDRFSAERPKGSFSTLEIQRTEQGDSAMYLCASSLVGADEKLFFGSGTQLSVL.